The 27 T cell receptor beta chains below come from one sample, sequenced in a study of blood T cell repertoires in COVID-19. The data were produced by immunoSEQ multiplex PCR, yet TCRdb's version contains in-frame clones alone and is incomplete. The sample shows 240,000 or so clones, around 90% of them seen only once. Material: peripheral blood. The receptors were sampled from a man aged 60 to 69 who had recovered from COVID-19.

On this clone itself: The junction departs from germline at one end; a sequencing error may be responsible. In DNA, the CDR3 is TGTGCCAGTACTATACAGGGGGGTATCAATCAGCCCCAGCATTTT. As protein: CASTIQGGINQPQHF. The V gene is TRBV19, the J gene TRBJ1-5, with 8 nucleotides matching TRBD1. Germline CDR1 and CDR2: LNHDA and SQIVND (reference sequence). This CDR3 is built from 15 residues.

A few counts support this clone. The chain carries TRBV5-4 and TRBJ1-5; D not resolved. The germline V gene has CDR1 SGHNT and CDR2 YYREEE (reference sequence). The CDR3 spans 14 residues. V lost 0 bases and J lost 3, with 7 bases in between. The DNA of the CDR3 is TGTGCCAGCAGCTTGGGGCCATCCAATCAGCCCCAGCATTTT. It codes for CASSLGPSNQPQHF.

This chain uses TRBV29-1 with TRBJ1-3; no reliable D call. The CDR3 extends over 15 amino acids. Germline-derived CDR1 and CDR2 are SQVTM and ANQGSEA. V was trimmed by 5 bases and J by 0 bases, leaving 14 bases between them. Here the CDR3 DNA reads TGCAGCGTTAAAGCCGGTACCGCCTCTGGAAACACCATATATTTT. Encoded protein: CSVKAGTASGNTIYF. Full variable domain (outside the CDR3, taken from reference TRBV29-1 and TRBJ1-3): SAVISQKPSRDICQRGTSLTIQCQVDSQVTMMFWYRQQPGQSLTLIATANQGSEATYESGFVIDKFPISRPNLTFSTLTVSNMSPEDSSIYLCSVKAGTASGNTIYFGEGSWLTVV.

This chain links TRBV28 with TRBJ1-5, with 8 nucleotides matching TRBD1. This CDR3 is built from 12 residues. The J segment lost 4 bases and the V segment lost 11 bases, leaving 4 bases of the junction unmatched. Looked up from germline, CDR1 is MDHEN and CDR2 is SYDVKM. The CDR3 bases are TGTGCCGGAGGGACAGGAAATCAGCCCCAGCATTTT. Its translation is CAGGTGNQPQHF.

This sequence joins TRBV7-9 and TRBJ2-2; 8 bases fit TRBD1. Losses at the gene ends were 5 bases for V and 6 bases for J; bases not matched to a gene: 11. Germline assignment: CDR1 SEHNR and CDR2 FQNEAQ (reference sequence). The CDR3 has 16 amino acids. As DNA, the CDR3 is TGTGCCAGCAGCCCCTTGGACAGGGCAGGGGCCGGGGAGCTGTTTTTT. The encoded protein is CASSPLDRAGAGELFF.

This clone occurred a few times. The rearrangement uses TRBV24-1 and TRBJ1-2, with 7 bases matching TRBD1. The germline V gene encodes CDR1 KGHDR and CDR2 SFDVKD. With V trimmed by 5 bases and J by 7 bases, 6 bases remained unmatched. The CDR3 is 13 residues long. The CDR3 loop is CATSVKGAGGYTF. In nucleotides, the CDR3 is TGTGCCACCAGTGTGAAGGGGGCCGGTGGCTACACCTTC.

The V call is TRBV25-1, the J call TRBJ2-7; unclear D gene. The germline gives CDR1 MGHDK, CDR2 SYGVNS. This CDR3 contains 11 residues. Deletions cut 4 bases from V and 4 bases from J, with 5 bases between. DNA for the CDR3: TGTGCCAGCAGTGCCCGTTACGAGCAGTACTTC. Residues: CASSARYEQYF.

The gene calls are TRBV24-1 and TRBJ1-4; TRBD1 might be the D (5 bases). The ends were cut back, 2 bases at V and 3 bases at J, with 9 bases in the middle. CDR1 and CDR2 (germline): KGHDR, SFDVKD. The CDR3 has 15 amino acids. CDR3 nucleotides: TGTGCCACCAGTGATTCTGGGGCGGCTAATGAAAAACTGTTTTTT. Its translation: CATSDSGAANEKLFF.

This clone has only one observation. This rearrangement joins TRBV18 to TRBJ1-2, with 9 nucleotides matching TRBD1. Germline values: CDR1 KGHSH, CDR2 LQKENI. V lost 3 bases and J lost 4; bases outside the gene matches: 6. CDR3 length equals 15 residues. For the CDR3, the DNA is TGTGCCAGCTCACCGGCGACAGGGGGACTCTATGGCTACACCTTC. This encodes CASSPATGGLYGYTF.

In DNA, the CDR3 is TGTGCCAGCTCACCGGGGGGAAGTCGGACCGGGGAGCTGTTTTTT. Residues: CASSPGGSRTGELFF. J is TRBJ2-2 and V is TRBV18; D might be TRBD2 (6 bases). Germline CDR1 KGHSH, CDR2 LQKENI. With 3 bases removed from V and 5 bases from J, the gap between germline ends came to 13 bases. This CDR3 has 15 amino acids.

The rearrangement links TRBV30 to TRBJ2-7; 8 bases match TRBD1. The CDR3 extends over 12 amino acids. V shed 6 bases and J 3 bases; nucleotides not matched to a gene: 4. CDR1 and CDR2 (germline): GTSNPN, SVGIG (reference sequence). The CDR3 nucleotides read TGTGCCTGTAGGACAGGGTTCTACGAGCAGTACTTC. This gives the protein CACRTGFYEQYF.

The chain combines TRBV28 with TRBJ2-5; 7 nucleotides align to TRBD1. From germline, CDR1 is MDHEN and CDR2 SYDVKM. The ends lost 5 bases at V and 1 base at J; junction bases unmatched: 10. The CDR3 has 16 residues. The CDR3 DNA reads TGTGCCAGCAGTCCACGACAGGGTATGGGCCAAGAGACCCAGTACTTC. Its protein product is CASSPRQGMGQETQYF. The full variable domain, its missing parts supplied by reference TRBV28 and TRBJ2-5, is DVKVTQSSRYLVKRTGEKVFLECVQDMDHENMFWYRQDPGLGLRLIYFSYDVKMKEKGDIPEGYSVSREKKERFSLILESASTNQTSMYLCASSPRQGMGQETQYFGPGTRLLVL.

This rearrangement joins TRBV19 to TRBJ1-6, with TRBD1 matching 8 bases. J gave up 10 bases and V 7 bases, and 12 bases lay outside the gene matches. Germline values: CDR1 LNHDA, CDR2 SQIVND (reference sequence). The CDR3 totals 15 residues. The CDR3 loop is CASTFLDRGESPLHF. Here the CDR3 DNA reads TGTGCCAGTACCTTCCTCGACAGGGGAGAATCACCCCTCCACTTT.

The chain recombines TRBV10-3 with TRBJ2-7; 9 nucleotides agree with TRBD1. V trimming: 4 bases; J trimming: 2 bases; junction bases outside the gene matches: 0. This CDR3 has 13 amino acids. Per germline, CDR1 ENHRY and CDR2 SYGVKD. The CDR3 protein is CAISGDRAYEQYF. CDR3 sequence (DNA): TGTGCCATCAGTGGGGACAGGGCCTACGAGCAGTACTTC.

The J gene is TRBJ2-3, the V gene TRBV10-3; 7 bases align to TRBD2. The CDR3 sequence is 13 residues long. The V gene's germline CDR1 is ENHRY and CDR2 SYGVKD. V shed 6 bases, J shed 1 base, and the junction held 1 base outside the gene matches. The CDR3 nucleotides are TGTGCCATCAGCGCGGGGGGCACAGATACGCAGTATTTT. Its translation: CAISAGGTDTQYF.

This chain connects TRBV3-1 (or the pseudogene TRBV3-2) to TRBJ2-3, with TRBD2 matching over 11 bases. Germline V gene lookup returns CDR1 LGHDT and CDR2 YNNKEL (reference sequence). J gave up 2 bases and V 5 bases, and 3 bases lay outside the gene matches. This CDR3 comprises 15 residues. The CDR3 is CASSGTSGFTDTQYF. CDR3 bases: TGTGCCAGCAGCGGGACTAGCGGTTTCACAGATACGCAGTATTTT.

V is TRBV3-1 (or the pseudogene TRBV3-2) and J is TRBJ1-6, with D unresolved. The CDR3 is 15 residues long. Germline V gene data show CDR1 as LGHDT and CDR2 as YNNKEL (reference sequence). V was shortened by 5 bases and J by 0 bases, with 8 bases between the two germline ends. The CDR3 DNA is TGTGCCAGCAGCGCGGGTGACTCCTATAATTCACCCCTCCACTTT. Translation gives CASSAGDSYNSPLHF.

This clone was observed once. The CDR3 coding sequence is TGCGCCAGCAGCTTGGGGACAGGGTACGAGCAGTACTTC. Encoded protein: CASSLGTGYEQYF. V and J are TRBV5-1 and TRBJ2-7; 8 nucleotides line up with TRBD1. The CDR3 runs 13 residues. Germline V gene lookup returns CDR1 SGHRS and CDR2 YFSETQ. The J segment lost 4 bases and the V segment lost 0 bases, leaving 0 bases of the junction unmatched. The full variable domain, rest sourced from reference TRBV5-1 and TRBJ2-7, is KAGVTQTPRYLIKTRGQQVTLSCSPISGHRSVSWYQQTPGQGLQFLFEYFSETQRNKGNFPGRFSGRQFSNSRSEMNVSTLELGDSALYLCASSLGTGYEQYFGPGTRLTVT.

The V call is TRBV2, the J call TRBJ1-1, with TRBD1 identical over 7 bases. Trimming took 8 bases from V and 8 from J; bases not matched to a gene: 14. The V gene's germline CDR1 is SNHLY and CDR2 FYNNEI. The CDR3 has 14 amino acids. CDR3 coding DNA: TGTGCCAGCCAAACGGGACAGCGGGTGACGGAAGCTTTCTTT. Its translation is CASQTGQRVTEAFF. The variable domain in full, with the rest retrieved from reference TRBV2 and TRBJ1-1, is EPEVTQTPSHQVTQMGQEVILRCVPISNHLYFYWYRQILGQKVEFLVSFYNNEISEKSEIFDDQFSVERPDGSNFTLKIRSTKLEDSAMYFCASQTGQRVTEAFFGQGTRLTVV.

The V gene is TRBV6-5, the J gene TRBJ1-5, with D possibly matching TRBD1 (6 bases). The germline V gene has CDR1 MNHEY and CDR2 SVGAGI. Trimming left V 0 bases short and J 5 bases short, with 8 bases between. This CDR3 region has 14 residues. The CDR3 sequence is CASSYSDSYQPQHF. In DNA form, the CDR3 reads TGTGCCAGCAGTTACTCGGACAGCTATCAGCCCCAGCATTTT.

This chain connects TRBV10-3 to TRBJ2-1; 13 bases are shared with TRBD2. Germline loops: CDR1 ENHRY, CDR2 SYGVKD. With V trimmed by 3 bases and J by 8 bases, 4 bases remained unmatched. The CDR3 has 15 residues. The DNA of the CDR3 is TGTGCCATCAGTGATGGACTAGCGGGGGTTTATGAGCAGTTCTTC. It is translated as CAISDGLAGVYEQFF.

The chain joins TRBV2 to TRBJ2-5, with 7 bases identical to TRBD2. Germline-derived CDR1 and CDR2 are SNHLY and FYNNEI. This CDR3 has 13 residues. After removal of 4 bases from V and 5 bases from J, the junction contained 4 bases not matched to a gene. The CDR3 sequence is CASSAGRGETQYF. CDR3 DNA: TGTGCCAGCAGTGCAGGGCGGGGGGAGACCCAGTACTTC.

The chain carries TRBV6-5 and TRBJ2-1; D is unclear. There are 12 residues in the CDR3. Germline V gene data show CDR1 as MNHEY and CDR2 as SVGAGI. V lost 7 bases to trimming and J lost 8 bases, with 12 bases between them. DNA of the CDR3: TGTGCCAGCACAGCGACGGCCGATGAGCAGTTCTTC. It yields the protein CASTATADEQFF.

This rearrangement joins TRBV19 to TRBJ1-1; 8 nucleotides align to TRBD1. The junction had 11 bases not matched to a gene; V was cut back by 10 bases and J by 1 base. This CDR3 has 15 amino acids. Germline V gene data show CDR1 as LNHDA and CDR2 as SQIVND (reference sequence). The CDR3 nucleotides are TGTGCCACCCACCGGGACAGGAATTGGAACACTGAAGCTTTCTTT. This translates into CATHRDRNWNTEAFF.

The rearrangement links TRBV2 to TRBJ2-7; 10 bases fit TRBD2. V shed 10 bases, J shed 6 bases, and the junction held 15 bases outside the gene matches. Germline V gene lookup returns CDR1 SNHLY and CDR2 FYNNEI. The CDR3 loop spans 15 amino acids. The CDR3 DNA follows: TGTGCCACCAACCCGATTAGCGGGGGGCCTTCCGAGCAGTACTTC. This sequence encodes CATNPISGGPSEQYF.

The chain carries TRBV5-6 and TRBJ1-1, with a possible D match to TRBD1 (5 bases). The germline V gene has CDR1 SGHDT and CDR2 YYEEEE. V dropped 9 bases and J dropped 3 bases, with 21 bases sitting between them. The CDR3 loop spans 15 amino acids. The DNA for the CDR3 is TGTGCCACTCATTTGGGGGGTGTAGGGGACACTGAAGCTTTCTTT. Translated, it gives CATHLGGVGDTEAFF.

The chain couples TRBV2 to TRBJ1-1; 7 bases line up with TRBD1. This CDR3 region has 13 residues. The trim removed 6 bases at V and 6 bases at J, leaving 7 bases unmatched. Germline V gene lookup returns CDR1 SNHLY and CDR2 FYNNEI. The CDR3 DNA sequence: TGTGCCAGCAGCCCGGGACAGCTAGCTGAAGCTTTCTTT. Translation: CASSPGQLAEAFF. The full variable domain, rest sourced from reference TRBV2 and TRBJ1-1, is EPEVTQTPSHQVTQMGQEVILRCVPISNHLYFYWYRQILGQKVEFLVSFYNNEISEKSEIFDDQFSVERPDGSNFTLKIRSTKLEDSAMYFCASSPGQLAEAFFGQGTRLTVV.